The rows below give T cell receptor beta chains drawn from one sample of a study of siplizumab effects on memory and regulatory T cells. Some clones are missing from TCRdb's copy, which holds only in-frame ones; the method was immunoSEQ multiplex PCR. The table shows tens of thousands of clones, with roughly nine tenths occurring only once. Sequencing used naive CD8+ T cells sorted from blood. The source of these receptors is a human donor in good health. The CDR3 runs from the conserved cysteine through the conserved F or W. A D gene is named only where the DNA matches it firmly. A clone size is listed for some rows: how often the clone was seen (once, few, many), or a class if it is expanded.

clone_size	d_call	v_call	j_call	cdr3_aa	cdr3_nt
NA	TRBD1	TRBV7-9	TRBJ1-4	CASRLDRERGKLFF	TGTGCCAGCAGATTAGACAGGGAACGGGGGAAACTGTTTTTT
NA	TRBD1	TRBV29-1	TRBJ2-7	CSVVTGENSYEQYF	TGCAGCGTCGTTACAGGGGAAAACTCCTACGAGCAGTACTTC
once	NA	TRBV10-3	TRBJ1-2	CAISGPGRDGYGYTF	TGTGCCATCAGTGGTCCTGGGAGGGACGGCTATGGCTACACCTTC
NA	NA	TRBV27	TRBJ2-7	CASSFQGGNLGEQYF	TGTGCCAGCAGTTTTCAGGGTGGTAATTTGGGGGAGCAGTACTTC
NA	NA	TRBV4-1	TRBJ2-3	CASSQVPGTVSTDTQYF	TGCGCCAGCAGCCAGGTCCCTGGGACGGTGAGCACAGATACGCAGTATTTT
NA	NA	TRBV27	TRBJ2-2	CASSLGGTGELFF	TGTGCCAGCAGTTTAGGGGGAACGGGGGAGCTGTTTTTT
NA	NA	TRBV4-1	TRBJ2-2	CASSRPTGLNTGELFF	TGCGCCAGCAGCCGCCCGACAGGACTAAACACCGGGGAGCTGTTTTTT
NA	NA	TRBV7-9	TRBJ1-1	CASSLAERGGNTEAFF	TGTGCCAGCAGCTTAGCGGAGCGGGGGGGGAACACTGAAGCTTTCTTT
NA	TRBD1	TRBV19	TRBJ1-2	CASSPGTAYGYTF	TGTGCCAGTAGTCCCGGGACAGCTTATGGCTACACCTTC
NA	NA	TRBV5-4	TRBJ1-6	CASSLGSGISPLHF	TGTGCCAGCAGCTTGGGATCGGGCATTTCACCCCTCCACTTT
NA	NA	TRBV27	TRBJ2-7	CASRSERALSYEQYF	TGTGCCAGCAGGTCGGAGCGGGCCCTCTCCTACGAGCAGTACTTC
NA	NA	TRBV7-9	TRBJ2-7	CASSRRGGSSYEQYF	TGTGCCAGCAGCCGCAGGGGAGGAAGCTCCTACGAGCAGTACTTC
NA	NA	TRBV5-4	TRBJ2-7	CASSLAFGSSYEQYF	TGTGCCAGCAGCTTGGCTTTCGGGAGTTCCTACGAGCAGTACTTC
NA	NA	TRBV6-6	TRBJ1-6	CATLVGHYNSPLHF	TGTGCCACCCTGGTAGGACACTATAATTCACCCCTCCACTTT
once	NA	TRBV2	TRBJ2-5	CASSDVFGHLQETQYF	TGTGCCAGCAGTGATGTTTTCGGACACCTCCAAGAGACCCAGTACTTC
NA	NA	TRBV5-6	TRBJ1-4	CASSRPRKWNEKLFF	TGTGCCAGCAGCCGCCCCCGAAAGTGGAATGAAAAACTGTTTTTT
NA	NA	TRBV12-5	TRBJ2-2	CASGPPGGRWTGELFF	TGTGCTAGTGGTCCCCCCGGGGGGCGATGGACCGGGGAGCTGTTTTTT
once	TRBD2	TRBV5-1	TRBJ2-3	CASSTLPGLVKSDTQYF	TGCGCCAGCAGCACCCTCCCTGGACTAGTTAAGTCAGATACGCAGTATTTT
NA	TRBD2	TRBV7-6	TRBJ2-7	CASSSRLADTYEQYF	TGTGCCAGCAGCTCTAGACTAGCGGACACCTACGAGCAGTACTTC
few	NA	TRBV6-1	TRBJ2-7	CASSDSGAPTYEQYF	TGTGCCAGCAGTGATAGCGGAGCCCCGACCTACGAGCAGTACTTC
once	NA	TRBV7-9	TRBJ2-7	CASSLKFAPYEQYF	TGTGCCAGCAGCTTAAAGTTCGCACCCTACGAGCAGTACTTC
NA	TRBD1	TRBV7-6	TRBJ2-7	CASSSTGGSEQYF	TGTGCCAGCAGCTCGACAGGGGGGAGCGAGCAGTACTTC
NA	NA	TRBV29-1	TRBJ2-7	CSVLGPLSSYEQYF	TGCAGCGTTCTAGGACCTCTCTCATCCTACGAGCAGTACTTC
once	NA	TRBV4-1	TRBJ2-7	CASSPWRGEGRHEQYF	TGCGCCAGCAGTCCATGGCGAGGTGAGGGACGGCACGAGCAGTACTTC
NA	NA	TRBV19	TRBJ2-7	CASSIIAWTTYEQYF	TGTGCCAGTAGTATCATCGCGTGGACTACCTACGAGCAGTACTTC
NA	TRBD2	TRBV10-3	TRBJ2-3	CAISEMGGGSRDTQYF	TGTGCCATCAGTGAGATGGGAGGCGGGAGTCGAGATACGCAGTATTTT
NA	TRBD1	TRBV19	TRBJ2-1	CASRTGSIPPFF	TGTGCCAGTAGGACAGGGAGTATCCCCCCGTTCTTC
NA	NA	TRBV6-4	TRBJ2-7	CASSEWQGSYEQYF	TGTGCCAGCAGTGAGTGGCAGGGCTCCTACGAGCAGTACTTC
NA	NA	TRBV7-9	TRBJ2-5	CASSLHVETQYF	TGTGCCAGCAGCTTACACGTGGAGACCCAGTACTTC
NA	TRBD1	TRBV4-2	TRBJ1-5	CASSQAVGQGPAGGNQPQHF	TGTGCCAGCAGCCAAGCGGTGGGACAGGGGCCAGCTGGGGGCAATCAGCCCCAGCATTTT